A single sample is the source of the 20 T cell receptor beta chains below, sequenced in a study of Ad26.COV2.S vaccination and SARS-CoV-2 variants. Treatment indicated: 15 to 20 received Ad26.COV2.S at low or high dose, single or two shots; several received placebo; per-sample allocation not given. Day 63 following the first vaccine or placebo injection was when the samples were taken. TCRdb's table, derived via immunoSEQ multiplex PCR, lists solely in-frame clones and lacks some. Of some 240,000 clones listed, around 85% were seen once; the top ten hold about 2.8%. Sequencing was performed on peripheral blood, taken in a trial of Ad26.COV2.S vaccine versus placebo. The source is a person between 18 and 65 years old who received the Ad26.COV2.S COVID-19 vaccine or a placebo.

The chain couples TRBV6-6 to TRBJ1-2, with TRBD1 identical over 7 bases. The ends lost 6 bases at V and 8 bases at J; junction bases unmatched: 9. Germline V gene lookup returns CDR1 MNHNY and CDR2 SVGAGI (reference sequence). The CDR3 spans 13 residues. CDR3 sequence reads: CASRRQGRGGYTF. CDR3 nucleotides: TGTGCCAGCAGGAGACAGGGTCGTGGCGGCTACACCTTC.

This CDR3 is CASSLRPGGEQYV. CDR3 nucleotides: TGTGCCAGCAGCCTCCGTCCCGGAGGCGAGCAGTACGTC. The chain recombines TRBV7-3 with TRBJ2-7, with D possibly being TRBD2 (5 bases). CDR3 length: 13 residues. V lost 5 bases and J 6 bases, leaving 14 bases between the germline ends. Per germline, CDR1 SGHTA and CDR2 FQGTGA.

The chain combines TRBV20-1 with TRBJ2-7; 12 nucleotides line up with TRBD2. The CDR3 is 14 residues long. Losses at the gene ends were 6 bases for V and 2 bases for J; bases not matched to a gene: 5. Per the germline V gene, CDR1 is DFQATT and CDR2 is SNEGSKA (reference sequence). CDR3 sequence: CSASASGGAYEQYF. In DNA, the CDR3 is TGCAGTGCAAGTGCTAGCGGGGGGGCCTACGAGCAGTACTTC.

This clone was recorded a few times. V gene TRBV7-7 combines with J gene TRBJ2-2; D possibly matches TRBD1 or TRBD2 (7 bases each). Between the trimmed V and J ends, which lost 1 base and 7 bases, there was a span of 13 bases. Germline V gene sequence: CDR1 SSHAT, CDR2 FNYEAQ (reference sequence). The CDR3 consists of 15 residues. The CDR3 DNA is TGTGCCAGCAGCTTAGGACAGGGAGGGCACGGGGAGCTGTTTTTT. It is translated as CASSLGQGGHGELFF.

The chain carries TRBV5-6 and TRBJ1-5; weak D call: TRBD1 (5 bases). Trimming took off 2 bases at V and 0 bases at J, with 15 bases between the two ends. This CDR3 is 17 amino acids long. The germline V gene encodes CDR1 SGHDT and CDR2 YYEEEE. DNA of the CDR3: TGTGCCAGCAGCTTTAGTAAGGGGACGAATAGCAATCAGCCCCAGCATTTT. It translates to CASSFSKGTNSNQPQHF.

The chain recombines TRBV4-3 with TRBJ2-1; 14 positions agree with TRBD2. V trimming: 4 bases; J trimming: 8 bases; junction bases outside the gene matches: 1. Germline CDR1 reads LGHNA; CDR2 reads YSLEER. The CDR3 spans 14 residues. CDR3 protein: CASSLTSGRDEQFF. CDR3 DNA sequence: TGCGCCAGCAGCCTGACTAGCGGGAGGGATGAGCAGTTCTTC.

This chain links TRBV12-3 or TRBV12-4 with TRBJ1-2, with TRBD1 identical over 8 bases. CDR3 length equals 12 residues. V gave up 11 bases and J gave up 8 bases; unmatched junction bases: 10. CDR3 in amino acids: CAGGQGPGGYTF. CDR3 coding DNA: TGTGCCGGCGGACAGGGCCCGGGCGGCTACACCTTC.

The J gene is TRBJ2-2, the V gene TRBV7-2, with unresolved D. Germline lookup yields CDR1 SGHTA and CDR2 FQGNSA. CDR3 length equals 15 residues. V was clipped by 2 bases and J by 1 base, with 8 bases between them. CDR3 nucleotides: TGTGCCAGCAGCTTACATCCGGGGAACACCGGGGAGCTGTTTTTT. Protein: CASSLHPGNTGELFF.

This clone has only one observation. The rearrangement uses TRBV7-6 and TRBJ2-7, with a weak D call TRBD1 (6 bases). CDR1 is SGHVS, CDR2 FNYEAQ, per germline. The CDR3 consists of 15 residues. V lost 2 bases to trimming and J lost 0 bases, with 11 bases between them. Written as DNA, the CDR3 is TGTGCCAGCAGCTTACAGGACAGCAGCTCCTACGAGCAGTACTTC. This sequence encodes CASSLQDSSSYEQYF.

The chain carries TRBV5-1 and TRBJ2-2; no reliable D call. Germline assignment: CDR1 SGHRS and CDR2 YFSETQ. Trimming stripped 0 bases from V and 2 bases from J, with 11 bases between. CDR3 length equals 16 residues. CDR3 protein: CASSLGSSLNTGELFF. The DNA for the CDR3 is TGCGCCAGCAGCTTGGGCTCCTCCCTCAACACCGGGGAGCTGTTTTTT.

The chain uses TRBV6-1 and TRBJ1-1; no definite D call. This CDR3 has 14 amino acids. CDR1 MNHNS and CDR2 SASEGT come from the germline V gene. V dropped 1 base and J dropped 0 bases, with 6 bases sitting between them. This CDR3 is CASSEGWLNTEAFF. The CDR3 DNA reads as TGTGCCAGCAGTGAAGGGTGGTTGAACACTGAAGCTTTCTTT.

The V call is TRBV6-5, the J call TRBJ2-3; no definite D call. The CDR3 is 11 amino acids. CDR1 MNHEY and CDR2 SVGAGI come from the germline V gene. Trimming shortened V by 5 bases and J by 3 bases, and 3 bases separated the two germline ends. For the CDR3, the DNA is TGTGCCAGCAGTACTACAGATACGCAGTATTTT. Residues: CASSTTDTQYF.

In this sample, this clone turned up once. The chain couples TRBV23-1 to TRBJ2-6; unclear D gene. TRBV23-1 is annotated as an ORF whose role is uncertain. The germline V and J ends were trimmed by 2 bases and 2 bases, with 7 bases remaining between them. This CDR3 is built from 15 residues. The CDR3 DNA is TGCGCCAGCAGTCAAGTAGGGACTGGGGCCAACGTCCTGACTTTC. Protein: CASSQVGTGANVLTF.

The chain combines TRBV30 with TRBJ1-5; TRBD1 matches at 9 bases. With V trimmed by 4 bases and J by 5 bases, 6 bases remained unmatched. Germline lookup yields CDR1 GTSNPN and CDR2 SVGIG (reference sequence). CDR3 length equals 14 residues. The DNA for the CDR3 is TGTGCCTGGAAACAGGGGGCTGGAGATCAGCCCCAGCATTTT. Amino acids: CAWKQGAGDQPQHF.

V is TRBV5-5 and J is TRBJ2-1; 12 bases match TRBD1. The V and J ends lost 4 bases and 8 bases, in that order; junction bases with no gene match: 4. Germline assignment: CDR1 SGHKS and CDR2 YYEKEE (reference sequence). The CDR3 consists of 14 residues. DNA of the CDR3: TGTGCCAGCAGCCTCCGGGACAGGGGGCATGAGCAGTTCTTC. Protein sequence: CASSLRDRGHEQFF.

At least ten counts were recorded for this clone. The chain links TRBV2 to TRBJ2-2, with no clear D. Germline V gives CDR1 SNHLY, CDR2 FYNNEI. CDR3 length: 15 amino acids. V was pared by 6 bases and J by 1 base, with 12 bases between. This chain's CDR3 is CASRLGSGNTGELFF. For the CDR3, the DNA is TGTGCCAGCAGGCTGGGTAGTGGGAACACCGGGGAGCTGTTTTTT.

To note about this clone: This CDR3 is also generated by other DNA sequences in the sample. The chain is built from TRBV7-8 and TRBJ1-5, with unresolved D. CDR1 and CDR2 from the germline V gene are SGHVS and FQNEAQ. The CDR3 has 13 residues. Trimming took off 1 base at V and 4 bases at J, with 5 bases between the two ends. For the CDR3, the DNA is TGTGCCAGCAGCTTAGTGAGAAATCAGCCCCAGCATTTT. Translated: CASSLVRNQPQHF.

The CDR3 reads CSVHRRTEAFF. The CDR3 nucleotides read TGCAGCGTCCACAGGAGGACTGAAGCTTTCTTT. This chain connects TRBV29-1 to TRBJ1-1; a weak D match, TRBD1 (5 bases). The CDR3 sequence is 11 residues long. Germline CDR1 reads SQVTM; CDR2 reads ANQGSEA. The ends were cut back, 6 bases at V and 5 bases at J, with 10 bases in the middle.

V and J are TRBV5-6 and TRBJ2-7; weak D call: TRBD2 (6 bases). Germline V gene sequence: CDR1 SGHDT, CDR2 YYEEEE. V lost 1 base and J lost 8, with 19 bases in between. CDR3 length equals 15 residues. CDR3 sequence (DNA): TGTGCCAGCAGCTTGCGGGGGAGCAGGGCTGGGCAGCAGTACGTC. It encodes CASSLRGSRAGQQYV.

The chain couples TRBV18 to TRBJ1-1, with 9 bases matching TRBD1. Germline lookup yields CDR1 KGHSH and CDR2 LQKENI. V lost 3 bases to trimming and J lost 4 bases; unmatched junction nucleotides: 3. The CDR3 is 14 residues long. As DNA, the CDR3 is TGTGCCAGCTCACCGGGACAGGGAAGCACTGAAGCTTTCTTT. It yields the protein CASSPGQGSTEAFF.